Described below is a single TCR beta chain sequence and its context. Here immunoSEQ multiplex PCR was the method, and the copy in TCRdb shows in-frame clones only, minus some. In the table there are about 58,000 clones, roughly nine tenths of which are singletons. CDR1 and CDR2 (germline): SGHRS, YFSETQ. With 6 bases removed from V and 1 base from J, the gap between germline ends came to 20 bases. The CDR3 runs 17 residues. The data derive from a study of cytomegalovirus exposure and HLA in healthy donors. The wider study: The approximately 690 first-cohort repertoires and the 120 or so validation repertoires shared the same platform, a later analysis reported.

The TCR sequence derives from a man aged 18 to 30 in good health and CMV-seronegative. The sample was PBMCs. V is TRBV5-1 and J is TRBJ1-3, with D maybe TRBD1 (6 bases). The CDR3 DNA is TGCGCCAGCACCGTAGGGCTCGGGACATATTCTGGAAACACCATATATTTT. Amino acid sequence: CASTVGLGTYSGNTIYF.